These T cell receptor beta chains were read from a single sample in a study of T-cell memory formation after mild COVID-19. A single record per CDR3 protein comes from TCRdb applying MiXCR to the 5' RACE reads. The sample has about 300,000 distinct CDR3 sequences; roughly 21% are singletons. Sequencing was carried out using PBMCs or a T cell subset sorted from them (not recorded which). These receptors were collected from a man aged 18-30 years who had mild COVID-19 (a few samples of this study predate the infection). Cell type and time point are not known. Both conserved end residues are part of each CDR3. The order of the fields is clone size, D gene, J gene, V gene, CDR3 protein, CDR3 DNA. D genes are given only for firm matches. Not all rows give a size; the values are once, few, many and, for expanded clones, a class.

clone_size: NA; d_call: TRBD1; j_call: TRBJ2-3; v_call: TRBV7-9; cdr3_aa: CASSLSGGQVTDTQYF; cdr3_nt: TGTGCCAGCAGCTTAAGTGGGGGACAGGTCACAGATACGCAGTATTTT
clone_size: few; d_call: NA; j_call: TRBJ2-7; v_call: TRBV5-1; cdr3_aa: CASSLLTDSYEQYF; cdr3_nt: TGCGCCAGCAGCTTGCTTACGGACTCCTACGAGCAGTACTTC
clone_size: many; d_call: NA; j_call: TRBJ2-2; v_call: TRBV10-3; cdr3_aa: CAISGEGRLTGELFF; cdr3_nt: TGTGCCATCAGTGGTGAGGGGCGACTCACCGGGGAGCTGTTTTTT
clone_size: few; d_call: TRBD1; j_call: TRBJ1-3; v_call: TRBV20-1; cdr3_aa: CSARGTGGAWGNTIYF; cdr3_nt: TGCAGTGCTAGGGGGACAGGGGGCGCGTGGGGAAACACCATATATTTT
clone_size: few; d_call: NA; j_call: TRBJ2-7; v_call: TRBV10-3; cdr3_aa: CAISELGGSYEQYF; cdr3_nt: TGTGCCATCAGTGAGTTGGGAGGCTCCTACGAGCAGTACTTC
clone_size: NA; d_call: NA; j_call: TRBJ2-5; v_call: TRBV7-2; cdr3_aa: CASSRRALQETQYF; cdr3_nt: TGTGCCAGCAGCCGGAGGGCCCTCCAAGAGACCCAGTACTTC
clone_size: few; d_call: NA; j_call: TRBJ2-1; v_call: TRBV18; cdr3_aa: CASSPDNAINEQFF; cdr3_nt: TGTGCCAGCTCACCTGACAACGCGATCAATGAGCAGTTCTTC
clone_size: NA; d_call: TRBD1; j_call: TRBJ2-2; v_call: TRBV7-2; cdr3_aa: CASSYASGGGELFF; cdr3_nt: TGTGCCAGCAGCTACGCATCAGGGGGCGGGGAGCTGTTTTTT
clone_size: NA; d_call: NA; j_call: TRBJ1-2; v_call: TRBV12-3/TRBV12-4; cdr3_aa: CASSWGAAGYTF; cdr3_nt: TGTGCCAGCAGTTGGGGGGCCGCTGGCTACACCTTC
clone_size: few; d_call: NA; j_call: TRBJ1-2; v_call: TRBV19; cdr3_aa: CASSIDRRGVVDGYTF; cdr3_nt: TGTGCCAGTAGTATAGATAGACGCGGAGTGGTGGATGGCTACACCTTC
clone_size: few; d_call: NA; j_call: TRBJ1-1; v_call: TRBV18; cdr3_aa: CASSPLFPGGNTEAFF; cdr3_nt: TGTGCCAGCTCACCACTATTCCCCGGCGGGAACACTGAAGCTTTCTTT
clone_size: few; d_call: TRBD2; j_call: TRBJ2-1; v_call: TRBV10-3; cdr3_aa: CAISESGLAALGNEQFF; cdr3_nt: TGTGCCATCAGTGAGTCGGGACTAGCGGCCCTGGGCAATGAGCAGTTCTTC
clone_size: NA; d_call: NA; j_call: TRBJ2-5; v_call: TRBV20-1; cdr3_aa: CSANRGGGETQYF; cdr3_nt: TGCAGTGCTAACAGGGGAGGCGGTGAGACCCAGTACTTC
clone_size: few; d_call: NA; j_call: TRBJ2-6; v_call: TRBV7-3; cdr3_aa: CASSPTSGANVLTF; cdr3_nt: TGTGCCAGCAGCCCTACCTCTGGGGCCAACGTCCTGACTTTC
clone_size: few; d_call: NA; j_call: TRBJ2-5; v_call: TRBV5-1; cdr3_aa: CASSLGGLRAQETQYF; cdr3_nt: TGCGCCAGCAGCTTGGGGGGTCTAAGGGCCCAAGAGACCCAGTACTTC
clone_size: few; d_call: NA; j_call: TRBJ1-1; v_call: TRBV11-2; cdr3_aa: CASSLRREGTEAFF; cdr3_nt: TGTGCCAGCAGCTTACGAAGGGAAGGCACTGAAGCTTTCTTT
clone_size: NA; d_call: TRBD1; j_call: TRBJ2-2; v_call: TRBV6-2/TRBV6-3; cdr3_aa: CASSSRTGSYDTGELFF; cdr3_nt: TGTGCCAGCAGTTCAAGGACAGGGAGTTATGACACCGGGGAGCTGTTTTTT
clone_size: few; d_call: TRBD1; j_call: TRBJ1-1; v_call: TRBV7-9; cdr3_aa: CASSWGQSGTEAFF; cdr3_nt: TGTGCCAGCAGCTGGGGACAGAGTGGGACTGAAGCTTTCTTT
clone_size: few; d_call: NA; j_call: TRBJ1-6; v_call: TRBV7-2; cdr3_aa: CASSLGHSPLHF; cdr3_nt: TGTGCCAGCAGCTTGGGACATTCACCCCTCCACTTT
clone_size: many; d_call: NA; j_call: TRBJ1-5; v_call: TRBV7-2; cdr3_aa: CASSNSNQPQHF; cdr3_nt: TGTGCCAGCAGTAATAGCAATCAGCCCCAGCATTTT
clone_size: NA; d_call: NA; j_call: TRBJ2-5; v_call: TRBV4-1; cdr3_aa: CASSLTSGVRGETQYF; cdr3_nt: TGCGCCAGCAGCCTCACATCAGGGGTTCGGGGAGAGACCCAGTACTTC
clone_size: NA; d_call: NA; j_call: TRBJ1-2; v_call: TRBV30; cdr3_aa: CAWSVGGYGYTF; cdr3_nt: TGTGCCTGGAGTGTAGGCGGGTATGGCTACACCTTC
clone_size: few; d_call: NA; j_call: TRBJ1-5; v_call: TRBV2; cdr3_aa: CASSETFRQQPQHF; cdr3_nt: TGTGCCAGCAGTGAAACCTTTCGCCAACAGCCCCAGCATTTT
clone_size: NA; d_call: NA; j_call: TRBJ2-6; v_call: TRBV29-1; cdr3_aa: CSVGSSRSGANVLTF; cdr3_nt: TGCAGCGTGGGATCCAGTCGCTCTGGGGCCAACGTCCTGACTTTC
clone_size: few; d_call: TRBD1; j_call: TRBJ2-2; v_call: TRBV12-3/TRBV12-4; cdr3_aa: CASSPTGSTGELFF; cdr3_nt: TGTGCCAGCAGCCCGACAGGGTCCACCGGGGAGCTGTTTTTT
clone_size: NA; d_call: NA; j_call: TRBJ1-1; v_call: TRBV20-1; cdr3_aa: CSAVDPRGNTEAFF; cdr3_nt: TGCAGTGCCGTAGATCCTAGGGGAAACACTGAAGCTTTCTTT
clone_size: NA; d_call: NA; j_call: TRBJ2-5; v_call: TRBV7-9; cdr3_aa: CASVNQRDQETQYF; cdr3_nt: TGTGCCAGCGTCAACCAGCGGGACCAAGAGACCCAGTACTTC
clone_size: NA; d_call: NA; j_call: TRBJ2-2; v_call: TRBV5-1; cdr3_aa: CASNFASGETGELFF; cdr3_nt: TGCGCCAGCAACTTCGCTTCCGGGGAAACCGGGGAGCTGTTTTTT
clone_size: many; d_call: TRBD1; j_call: TRBJ2-3; v_call: TRBV20-1; cdr3_aa: CSARDRRQGTDTQYF; cdr3_nt: TGCAGTGCTAGAGATCGGAGACAGGGTACAGATACGCAGTATTTT
clone_size: NA; d_call: NA; j_call: TRBJ2-7; v_call: TRBV12-3/TRBV12-4; cdr3_aa: CATRTGFGGEQYF; cdr3_nt: TGTGCCACTAGAACAGGGTTTGGAGGCGAGCAGTACTTC
clone_size: NA; d_call: NA; j_call: TRBJ2-1; v_call: TRBV9; cdr3_aa: CASSVAIVNEQFF; cdr3_nt: TGTGCCAGCAGCGTAGCTATAGTCAATGAGCAGTTCTTC
clone_size: few; d_call: NA; j_call: TRBJ2-7; v_call: TRBV2; cdr3_aa: CASSEQPTTSYEQYF; cdr3_nt: TGTGCCAGCAGTGAACAGCCCACTACCTCCTACGAGCAGTACTTC
clone_size: NA; d_call: NA; j_call: TRBJ2-1; v_call: TRBV25-1; cdr3_aa: CASSVGNEQFF; cdr3_nt: TGTGCCAGCAGTGTTGGCAATGAGCAGTTCTTC
clone_size: NA; d_call: NA; j_call: TRBJ1-2; v_call: TRBV15; cdr3_aa: CATSSGYRQKGYGYTF; cdr3_nt: TGTGCCACCAGCAGTGGTTACAGACAAAAGGGCTATGGCTACACCTTC
clone_size: few; d_call: NA; j_call: TRBJ1-1; v_call: TRBV2; cdr3_aa: CASSAGVVTEAFF; cdr3_nt: TGTGCCAGCAGTGCAGGGGTTGTCACTGAAGCTTTCTTT
clone_size: many; d_call: TRBD1; j_call: TRBJ1-6; v_call: TRBV5-1; cdr3_aa: CASSLEGTDSPLHF; cdr3_nt: TGCGCCAGCAGCTTGGAAGGGACAGATTCACCCCTCCACTTT
clone_size: NA; d_call: TRBD2; j_call: TRBJ2-3; v_call: TRBV6-6; cdr3_aa: CASNGQRGVSTDTQYF; cdr3_nt: TGTGCCAGCAATGGGCAGCGGGGGGTAAGCACAGATACGCAGTATTTT
clone_size: NA; d_call: NA; j_call: TRBJ1-2; v_call: TRBV2; cdr3_aa: CASSEAGGYTF; cdr3_nt: TGTGCCAGCAGTGAAGCGGGAGGCTACACCTTC
clone_size: NA; d_call: NA; j_call: TRBJ2-5; v_call: TRBV11-2; cdr3_aa: CASSSRGGLIQETQYF; cdr3_nt: TGTGCCAGCAGCTCGAGAGGCGGACTGATACAAGAGACCCAGTACTTC
clone_size: NA; d_call: NA; j_call: TRBJ1-2; v_call: TRBV9; cdr3_aa: CASSVVGGSLYGYTF; cdr3_nt: TGTGCCAGCAGCGTAGTTGGGGGCTCTCTCTATGGCTACACCTTC
clone_size: few; d_call: NA; j_call: TRBJ2-3; v_call: TRBV20-1; cdr3_aa: CSAPRSTRGGDTQYF; cdr3_nt: TGCAGTGCCCCCCGTTCGACTAGGGGAGGAGATACGCAGTATTTT
clone_size: NA; d_call: NA; j_call: TRBJ1-4; v_call: TRBV4-1; cdr3_aa: CASSPQGIEKLFF; cdr3_nt: TGCGCCAGCAGCCCCCAGGGGATCGAAAAACTGTTTTTT
clone_size: few; d_call: NA; j_call: TRBJ1-2; v_call: TRBV3-1; cdr3_aa: CASSQSDRSYTF; cdr3_nt: TGTGCCAGCAGCCAATCCGACAGGAGCTACACCTTC
clone_size: NA; d_call: TRBD1; j_call: TRBJ2-5; v_call: TRBV2; cdr3_aa: CASDREETQYF; cdr3_nt: TGTGCCAGCGACAGGGAAGAGACCCAGTACTTC
clone_size: few; d_call: TRBD1; j_call: TRBJ1-1; v_call: TRBV7-2; cdr3_aa: CASSFARGRAEAFF; cdr3_nt: TGTGCCAGCAGTTTCGCCAGGGGGCGGGCTGAAGCTTTCTTT
clone_size: NA; d_call: TRBD2; j_call: TRBJ2-1; v_call: TRBV4-3; cdr3_aa: CASSPLFRGGWDEQFF; cdr3_nt: TGCGCCAGCAGCCCCCTGTTCCGGGGGGGCTGGGATGAGCAGTTCTTC
clone_size: NA; d_call: TRBD2; j_call: TRBJ2-5; v_call: TRBV20-1; cdr3_aa: CSARGGSTETQYF; cdr3_nt: TGCAGTGCTCGGGGGGGCAGTACCGAGACCCAGTACTTC
clone_size: few; d_call: TRBD1; j_call: TRBJ2-5; v_call: TRBV7-9; cdr3_aa: CASSYGQGSEETQYF; cdr3_nt: TGTGCCAGCAGCTACGGACAGGGGTCGGAGGAGACCCAGTACTTC
clone_size: few; d_call: NA; j_call: TRBJ1-2; v_call: TRBV6-5; cdr3_aa: CASSRPGRGYTF; cdr3_nt: TGTGCCAGCAGCCGCCCGGGGAGGGGCTACACCTTC
clone_size: few; d_call: TRBD2; j_call: TRBJ2-1; v_call: TRBV4-1; cdr3_aa: CASRGLAGNNEQFF; cdr3_nt: TGCGCCAGCCGCGGACTAGCGGGGAACAATGAGCAGTTCTTC
clone_size: NA; d_call: TRBD1; j_call: TRBJ1-2; v_call: TRBV4-1; cdr3_aa: CASSQVNRGSAGYTF; cdr3_nt: TGCGCCAGCAGCCAGGTGAACAGGGGCTCTGCTGGCTACACCTTC
clone_size: few; d_call: NA; j_call: TRBJ2-1; v_call: TRBV6-5; cdr3_aa: CASNPPGAEQFF; cdr3_nt: TGTGCCAGCAACCCTCCGGGGGCTGAGCAGTTCTTC
clone_size: few; d_call: TRBD1; j_call: TRBJ2-1; v_call: TRBV5-1; cdr3_aa: CASSSGQDYNEQFF; cdr3_nt: TGCGCCAGCAGCTCCGGACAGGACTACAATGAGCAGTTCTTC
clone_size: few; d_call: NA; j_call: TRBJ1-1; v_call: TRBV4-3; cdr3_aa: CASSYRDGAETEAFF; cdr3_nt: TGCGCCAGCAGCTACCGGGACGGAGCCGAGACTGAAGCTTTCTTT